Each of the 32 T cell receptor beta chains below was sequenced from the same sample in a study of CXCR3-negative and CXCR3-positive naive CD8 T cells. 5' RACE that incorporated UMI labels was used to prepare the TRB cDNA libraries. TCRdb re-called the 5' RACE reads; every CDR3 protein appears as one record, without DNA. The sample has under 85,000 distinct CDR3 sequences. Material: naive CXCR3- CD8+ T cells from blood. Subset indicated: CD45RO-CCR7+CD27+CD95- naive CD8+ T cells lacking CXCR3 (TNR3-). All receptors come from a human donor in good health. Some clones in this sample may be carry-over from other donors' samples.

This rearrangement joins TRBV29-1 to TRBJ2-1; TCRdb returns TRBD2, unconfirmable since there is no DNA. Germline CDR1 SQVTM, CDR2 ANQGSEA. CDR3 size: 20 residues. The CDR3 reads CSVEDSGLDRTNLLVGGQFF.

The rearrangement links TRBV5-1 to TRBJ2-3; TCRdb proposes TRBD1, but this gene call is untestable without DNA. The CDR3 contains 15 residues. The germline CDR1 and CDR2 sequences are SGHRS and YFSETQ. CDR3 residues: CASSTSGRWWDTQYF.

The genes are TRBV11-2 and TRBJ2-7; TCRdb outputs TRBD2, but without DNA this stays unchecked. CDR1 and CDR2 (germline): SGHAT, FQNNGV. The CDR3 has 14 amino acids. CDR3 region: CASSLGGTFYEQYF.

The chain has TRBV4-3 and TRBJ1-2; absent DNA, TCRdb's TRBD1 call cannot be checked. CDR1 and CDR2 (germline): LGHNA, YSLEER. The CDR3 totals 17 residues. The chain's CDR3 is CASSQDRYRVLVGGYTF.

This rearrangement joins TRBV29-1 to TRBJ2-1; TCRdb gives TRBD1 as the D gene, but with no DNA this cannot be confirmed. This CDR3 spans 16 amino acids. The germline V gene encodes CDR1 SQVTM and CDR2 ANQGSEA. The CDR3 loop reads CSVEDLAARSYNEQFF.

This chain uses TRBV19 with TRBJ2-2; TCRdb picks TRBD1, but there is no DNA to check that call. This CDR3 region has 16 residues. Germline V gene data show CDR1 as LNHDA and CDR2 as SQIVND (reference sequence). CDR3 sequence reads: CASKDRGFNIGGELFF.

The CDR3 region is CATTLWASSTDTQYF. This chain links TRBV15 with TRBJ2-3; without DNA, the TCRdb call of TRBD2 cannot be checked. The germline CDR1 and CDR2 sequences are LNHNV and YYDKDF (reference sequence). This CDR3 has 15 residues.

This chain links TRBV3-1 with TRBJ1-2. Germline-derived CDR1 and CDR2 are LGHDT and YNNKEL (reference sequence). There are 18 residues in the CDR3. The CDR3 protein is CASSPPSLGLRANYGYTF.

The J gene is TRBJ2-3, the V gene TRBV18; the TRBD2 assignment by TCRdb is unverifiable without DNA. Germline V gene data show CDR1 as KGHSH and CDR2 as LQKENI. The CDR3 runs to 15 residues. CDR3: CASSPTGGAGDTQYF.

This chain joins TRBV24-1 and TRBJ2-5; TCRdb's D call, TRBD1, is unchecked because there is no DNA. CDR3 length: 17 residues. CDR1 and CDR2 (germline): KGHDR, SFDVKD. CDR3 loop: CATSDFSSGIHFETQYF.

The rearrangement links TRBV7-2 to TRBJ2-7; TCRdb indicates TRBD1, and absent DNA this call remains unverified. Germline V gene lookup returns CDR1 SGHTA and CDR2 FQGNSA. This CDR3 comprises 16 residues. CDR3 region: CASSLGDGGASYEQYF.

The V call is TRBV6-2 or TRBV6-3, the J call TRBJ1-5. The CDR3 extends over 15 amino acids. Germline CDR1 reads MNHEY; CDR2 reads SVGEGT. The CDR3 sequence is CASSYLGWGNQPQHF.

The chain has TRBV20-1 and TRBJ1-5; there is no DNA to check the TCRdb D call of TRBD1. The CDR3 sequence is 18 residues long. The germline V gene encodes CDR1 DFQATT and CDR2 SNEGSKA (reference sequence). CDR3 amino acids: CSARVPAGTGGGNQPQHF.

The chain couples TRBV5-6 to TRBJ2-2. The V gene's germline CDR1 is SGHDT and CDR2 YYEEEE. CDR3 length: 14 amino acids. The chain's CDR3 is CASSLYLDVGELFF. Together with reference TRBV5-6 and TRBJ2-2, the CDR3 gives the full variable domain: DAGVTQSPTHLIKTRGQQVTLRCSPKSGHDTVSWYQQALGQGPQFIFQYYEEEERQRGNFPDRFSGHQFPNYSSELNVNALLLGDSALYLCASSLYLDVGELFFGEGSRLTVL.

The V gene is TRBV18, the J gene TRBJ1-5; absent DNA, TCRdb's TRBD1 call cannot be checked. The CDR3 covers 18 residues. Per the germline V gene, CDR1 is KGHSH and CDR2 is LQKENI. The CDR3 sequence is CASSPGQGARISNQPQHF.

This rearrangement joins TRBV5-1 to TRBJ2-7; lacking DNA, the TRBD1 call made by TCRdb goes unchecked. The CDR3 has 14 residues. The germline CDR1 and CDR2 sequences are SGHRS and YFSETQ. CDR3 region: CASSGPGSPYEQYF.

The chain joins TRBV20-1 to TRBJ1-2. This CDR3 spans 14 amino acids. Looked up from germline, CDR1 is DFQATT and CDR2 is SNEGSKA (reference sequence). This CDR3 reads CSASRQPNNYGYTF.

The chain uses TRBV5-4 and TRBJ1-2. This CDR3 region has 18 residues. CDR1 and CDR2 (germline): SGHNT, YYREEE (reference sequence). CDR3 region: CASSLLTTDVTKLWSYTF.

The chain links TRBV14 to TRBJ2-7; there is no DNA to check the TCRdb D call of TRBD1. Germline CDR1 is SGHDN and CDR2 is FVKESK. CDR3 size: 13 residues. The chain's CDR3 is CASSPGQGYEQYF.

The CDR3 reads CSVVVEEITEAFF. This chain joins TRBV29-1 and TRBJ1-1. Germline V gene lookup returns CDR1 SQVTM and CDR2 ANQGSEA. This CDR3 is built from 13 residues. Full variable domain (rest looked up from reference TRBV29-1 and TRBJ1-1): SAVISQKPSRDICQRGTSLTIQCQVDSQVTMMFWYRQQPGQSLTLIATANQGSEATYESGFVIDKFPISRPNLTFSTLTVSNMSPEDSSIYLCSVVVEEITEAFFGQGTRLTVV.

This rearrangement joins TRBV7-8 to TRBJ2-7; TCRdb outputs TRBD2, but without DNA this stays unchecked. Germline values: CDR1 SGHVS, CDR2 FQNEAQ. The CDR3 consists of 17 residues. The CDR3 loop is CASSLVRAGGQIYEQYF.

This chain links TRBV29-1 with TRBJ1-1; the TRBD1 assignment by TCRdb is unverifiable without DNA. The CDR3 loop spans 21 amino acids. Germline V gene lookup returns CDR1 SQVTM and CDR2 ANQGSEA. The chain's CDR3 is CSVEGVRRKEATEAMLIEAFF.

This rearrangement joins TRBV6-2 or TRBV6-3 to TRBJ2-7; the TRBD1 assignment by TCRdb is unverifiable without DNA. Germline V gives CDR1 MNHEY, CDR2 SVGEGT. The CDR3 sequence is 14 residues long. CDR3 sequence reads: CASSYGTESYEQYF.

This chain uses TRBV15 with TRBJ1-1; TCRdb's D call, TRBD1, is unchecked because there is no DNA. Germline values: CDR1 LNHNV, CDR2 YYDKDF (reference sequence). The CDR3 totals 15 residues. The CDR3 loop reads CATSRGTLKNTEAFF.

CDR3 amino acids: CASSAAGGLQYF. V is TRBV5-6 and J is TRBJ2-5; lacking DNA, the TRBD2 call made by TCRdb goes unchecked. There are 12 residues in the CDR3. Germline CDR1 is SGHDT and CDR2 is YYEEEE.

The chain employs TRBV5-6 and TRBJ2-1; TCRdb gives TRBD1 as the D gene, but with no DNA this cannot be confirmed. CDR3 length: 19 residues. Germline CDR1 and CDR2: SGHDT and YYEEEE. The CDR3: CASSLLGLQHSPTYNEQFF.

The chain has TRBV5-1 and TRBJ2-1. The CDR3 is 15 residues long. Germline V gene lookup returns CDR1 SGHRS and CDR2 YFSETQ. This CDR3 reads CASSLVRELYNEQFF. The whole variable domain, filled in from reference TRBV5-1 and TRBJ2-1, reads KAGVTQTPRYLIKTRGQQVTLSCSPISGHRSVSWYQQTPGQGLQFLFEYFSETQRNKGNFPGRFSGRQFSNSRSEMNVSTLELGDSALYLCASSLVRELYNEQFFGPGTRLTVL.

J is TRBJ1-2 and V is TRBV6-2 or TRBV6-3; TCRdb reports TRBD1, a call that lacks DNA to check it against. CDR1 and CDR2 from the germline V gene are MNHEY and SVGEGT. The CDR3 spans 21 residues. Here the CDR3 reads CASSYSVTGPVGAFHRYGYTF.

The genes are TRBV5-1 and TRBJ2-1. The CDR3 contains 13 residues. CDR1 and CDR2 (germline): SGHRS, YFSETQ. CDR3 region: CASRWVENNEQFF. The full variable domain, completed using reference TRBV5-1 and TRBJ2-1, is KAGVTQTPRYLIKTRGQQVTLSCSPISGHRSVSWYQQTPGQGLQFLFEYFSETQRNKGNFPGRFSGRQFSNSRSEMNVSTLELGDSALYLCASRWVENNEQFFGPGTRLTVL.

The chain has TRBV3-1 and TRBJ2-7; the TCRdb call, TRBD2, lacks DNA for checking. Looked up from germline, CDR1 is LGHDT and CDR2 is YNNKEL (reference sequence). This CDR3 contains 11 residues. Here the CDR3 reads CASSRTNEQYF.

The chain joins TRBV4-3 to TRBJ2-3; TCRdb's D gene call, TRBD1, goes unchecked for lack of DNA. Germline V gene lookup returns CDR1 LGHNA and CDR2 YSLEER. The CDR3 contains 15 residues. CDR3 sequence: CASSQYSGSTDTQYF.

The rearrangement uses TRBV7-9 and TRBJ2-7. CDR3 size: 11 residues. Per germline, CDR1 SEHNR and CDR2 FQNEAQ (reference sequence). CDR3 in amino acids: CASTSSYEQYF.